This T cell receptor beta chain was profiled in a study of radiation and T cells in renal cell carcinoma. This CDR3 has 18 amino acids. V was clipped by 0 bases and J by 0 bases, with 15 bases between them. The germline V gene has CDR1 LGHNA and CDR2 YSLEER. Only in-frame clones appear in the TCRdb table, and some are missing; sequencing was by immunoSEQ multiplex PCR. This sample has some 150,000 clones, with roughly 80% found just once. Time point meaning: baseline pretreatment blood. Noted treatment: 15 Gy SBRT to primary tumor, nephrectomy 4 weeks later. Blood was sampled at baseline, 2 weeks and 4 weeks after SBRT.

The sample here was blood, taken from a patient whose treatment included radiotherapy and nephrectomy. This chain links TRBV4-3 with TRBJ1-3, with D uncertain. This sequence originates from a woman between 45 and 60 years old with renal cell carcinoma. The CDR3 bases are TGCGCCAGCAGCCAAGAAGTTGGCAGGCCAACCTCTGGAAACACCATATATTTT. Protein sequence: CASSQEVGRPTSGNTIYF.